Ten or more counts support the clone carrying this TCR beta chain. The antigen is unknown. The CDR3 consists of 13 residues. CDR1 and CDR2 (germline): MDHEN, SYDVKM. Trimming removed 7 bases from V and 6 bases from J, with 15 bases in between. Stated time point: newly diagnosed GD, antithyroid drugs for less than 3 months. The TCR library was prepared using RNA isolated from PBMCs. Into tubes containing EDTA, roughly 8.8 milliliters of peripheral blood were drawn. The data belong to a study of regulatory T cells in long-lasting Graves disease. Study-level results: The TCR repertoire of persistent Graves' patients was less diverse than that of newly diagnosed ones.

Building of the TCR beta libraries involved iRepertoire HTBI primers and Arm-PCR of CDR3 regions. TCRdb independently ran MiXCR on the multiplex PCR reads; one entry per CDR3 protein. The sample holds hundreds of thousands of distinct CDR3 sequences; 15% to 20% are singletons and the top ten take approximately 12%. This sample was shared with a second study, whose subject was T cells in Graves' hyperthyroidism and ophthalmopathy. This second report adds: Absence of ophthalmopathy progression within 18 months defined stable Graves' hyperthyroidism. The primer set for the first-round RT-PCR of the TCR CDR3 was HTBI.

The chain uses TRBV28 and TRBJ1-1; D gene ambiguous. The sequences come from peripheral blood mononuclear cells (PBMCs), collected at new diagnosis, from a patient treated with antithyroid drugs. This sequence was found in a man between 18 and 35 years old with Graves disease. CDR3 bases: TGTGCCAGCACCCCGGACGGTTCTCCTGAAGCTTTCTTT. Translating gives CASTPDGSPEAFF.